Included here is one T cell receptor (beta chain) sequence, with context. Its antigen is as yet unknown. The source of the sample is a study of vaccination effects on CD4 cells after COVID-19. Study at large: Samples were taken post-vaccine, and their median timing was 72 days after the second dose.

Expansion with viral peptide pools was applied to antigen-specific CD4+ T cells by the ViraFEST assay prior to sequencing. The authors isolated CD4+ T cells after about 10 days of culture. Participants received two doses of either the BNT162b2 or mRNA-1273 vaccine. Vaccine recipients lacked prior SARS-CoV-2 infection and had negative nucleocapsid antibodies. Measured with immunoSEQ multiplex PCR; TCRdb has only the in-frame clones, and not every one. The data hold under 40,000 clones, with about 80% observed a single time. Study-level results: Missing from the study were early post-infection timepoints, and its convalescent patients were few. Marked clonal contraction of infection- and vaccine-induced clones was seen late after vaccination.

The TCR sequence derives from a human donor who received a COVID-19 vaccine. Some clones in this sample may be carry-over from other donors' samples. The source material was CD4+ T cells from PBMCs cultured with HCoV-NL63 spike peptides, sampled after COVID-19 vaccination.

In nucleotides, the CDR3 is TGCGCCAGCAGGCTGGCGGGTAGCAATCAGCCCCAGCATTTT. Its translation is CASRLAGSNQPQHF. The chain is built from TRBV10-2 and TRBJ1-5, with D unclear. The V end lost 6 bases, the J end lost 0 bases, and 9 bases lay between the germline ends. Germline V lookup: CDR1 WSHSY, CDR2 SAAADI. There are 14 residues in the CDR3.